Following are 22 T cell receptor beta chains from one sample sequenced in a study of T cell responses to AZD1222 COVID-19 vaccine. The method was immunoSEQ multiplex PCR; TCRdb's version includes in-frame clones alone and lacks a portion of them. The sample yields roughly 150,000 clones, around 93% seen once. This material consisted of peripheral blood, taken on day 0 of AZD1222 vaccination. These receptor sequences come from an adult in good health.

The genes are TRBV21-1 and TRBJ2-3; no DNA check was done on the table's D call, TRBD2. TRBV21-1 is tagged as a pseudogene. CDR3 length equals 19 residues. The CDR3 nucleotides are TGTGCCAGCAGCAAAGTTCAGGCTGACACCCGACTAAGCACAGATACGCAGTATTTT. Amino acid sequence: CASSKVQADTRLSTDTQYF.

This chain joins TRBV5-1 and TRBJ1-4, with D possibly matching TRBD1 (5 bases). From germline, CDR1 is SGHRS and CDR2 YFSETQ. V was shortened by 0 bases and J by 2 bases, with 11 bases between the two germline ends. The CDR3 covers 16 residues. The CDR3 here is CASSLARGKTNEKLFF. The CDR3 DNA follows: TGCGCCAGCAGCTTGGCCCGGGGGAAGACTAATGAAAAACTGTTTTTT.

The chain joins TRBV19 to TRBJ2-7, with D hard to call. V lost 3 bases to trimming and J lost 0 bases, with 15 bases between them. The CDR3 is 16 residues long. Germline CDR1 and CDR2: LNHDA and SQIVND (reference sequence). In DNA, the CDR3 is TGTGCCAGTAGTATTCTTCACCGGCAATACTCCTACGAGCAGTACTTC. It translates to CASSILHRQYSYEQYF.

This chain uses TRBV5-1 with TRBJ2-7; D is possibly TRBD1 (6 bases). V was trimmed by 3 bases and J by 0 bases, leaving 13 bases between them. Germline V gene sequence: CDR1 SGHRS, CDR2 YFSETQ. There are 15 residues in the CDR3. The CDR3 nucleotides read TGCGCCAGCAGCTCGTTTCAGGGGAACTCCTACGAGCAGTACTTC. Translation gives CASSSFQGNSYEQYF.

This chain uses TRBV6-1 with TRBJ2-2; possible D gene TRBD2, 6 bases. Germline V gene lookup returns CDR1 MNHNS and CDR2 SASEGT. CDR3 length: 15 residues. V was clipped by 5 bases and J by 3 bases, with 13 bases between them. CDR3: CASSSPGDYTGELFF. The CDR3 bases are TGTGCCAGCAGTTCCCCGGGAGACTACACCGGGGAGCTGTTTTTT.

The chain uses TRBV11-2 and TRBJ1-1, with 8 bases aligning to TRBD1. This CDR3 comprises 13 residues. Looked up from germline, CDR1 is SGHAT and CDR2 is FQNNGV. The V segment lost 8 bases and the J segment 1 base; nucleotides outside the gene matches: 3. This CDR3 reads CASQGAWNTEAFF. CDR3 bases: TGTGCCAGCCAGGGGGCTTGGAACACTGAAGCTTTCTTT.

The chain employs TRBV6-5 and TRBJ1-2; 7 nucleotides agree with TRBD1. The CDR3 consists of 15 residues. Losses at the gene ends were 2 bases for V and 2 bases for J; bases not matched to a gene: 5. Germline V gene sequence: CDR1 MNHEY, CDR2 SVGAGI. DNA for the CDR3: TGTGCCAGCAGTTACACGATGGGACAGAACTATGGCTACACCTTC. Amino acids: CASSYTMGQNYGYTF.

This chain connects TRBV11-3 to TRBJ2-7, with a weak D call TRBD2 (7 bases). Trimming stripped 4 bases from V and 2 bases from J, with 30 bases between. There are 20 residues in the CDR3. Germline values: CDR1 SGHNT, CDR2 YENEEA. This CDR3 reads CASSSFRGVVPVGRTYEQYF. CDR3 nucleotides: TGTGCCAGCAGCTCTTTCAGGGGTGTAGTCCCCGTCGGGAGGACCTACGAGCAGTACTTC.

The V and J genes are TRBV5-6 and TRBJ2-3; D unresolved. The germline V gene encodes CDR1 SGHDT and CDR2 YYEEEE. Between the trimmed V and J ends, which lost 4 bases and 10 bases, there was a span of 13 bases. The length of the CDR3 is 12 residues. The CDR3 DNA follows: TGTGCCAGCAGCAGGACCCCCTGGTCGCAGTATTTT. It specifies CASSRTPWSQYF.

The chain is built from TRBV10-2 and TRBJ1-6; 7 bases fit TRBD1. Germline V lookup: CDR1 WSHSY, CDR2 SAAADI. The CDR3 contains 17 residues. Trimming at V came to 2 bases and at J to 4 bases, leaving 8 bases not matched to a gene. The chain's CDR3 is CASSERGQSVYNSPLHF. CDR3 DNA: TGCGCCAGCAGTGAGAGGGGACAGAGCGTGTATAATTCACCCCTCCACTTT.

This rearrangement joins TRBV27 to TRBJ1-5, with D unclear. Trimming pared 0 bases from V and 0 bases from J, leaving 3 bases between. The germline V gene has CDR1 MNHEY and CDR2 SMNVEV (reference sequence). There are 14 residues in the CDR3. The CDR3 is CASSLSYSNQPQHF. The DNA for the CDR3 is TGTGCCAGCAGTTTATCTTATAGCAATCAGCCCCAGCATTTT.

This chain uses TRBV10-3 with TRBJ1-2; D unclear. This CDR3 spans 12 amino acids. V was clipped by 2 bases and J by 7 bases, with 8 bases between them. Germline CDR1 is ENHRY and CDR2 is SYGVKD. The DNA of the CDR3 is TGTGCCATCAGTGAGGGAGGCAGTGGCTACACCTTC. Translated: CAISEGGSGYTF.

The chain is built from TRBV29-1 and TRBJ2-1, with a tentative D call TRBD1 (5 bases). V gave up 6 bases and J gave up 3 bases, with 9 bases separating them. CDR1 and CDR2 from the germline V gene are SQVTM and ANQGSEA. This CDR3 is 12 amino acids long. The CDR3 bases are TGCAGCGTAGGGCAGGGCTACAATGAGCAGTTCTTC. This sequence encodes CSVGQGYNEQFF.

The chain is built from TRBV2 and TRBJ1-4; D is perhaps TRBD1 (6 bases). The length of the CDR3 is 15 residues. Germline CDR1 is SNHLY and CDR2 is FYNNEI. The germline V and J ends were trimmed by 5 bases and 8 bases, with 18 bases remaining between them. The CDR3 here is CASSHREGGKEKLFF. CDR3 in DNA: TGTGCCAGCAGTCACCGTGAGGGGGGCAAGGAAAAACTGTTTTTT.

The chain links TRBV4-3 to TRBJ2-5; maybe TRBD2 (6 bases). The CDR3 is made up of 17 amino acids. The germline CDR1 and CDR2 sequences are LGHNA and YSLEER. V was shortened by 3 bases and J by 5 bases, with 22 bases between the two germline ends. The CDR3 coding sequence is TGCGCCAGCAGCCATGCTCTAGGGACCGGGAGAGGCGAGACCCAGTACTTC. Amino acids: CASSHALGTGRGETQYF.

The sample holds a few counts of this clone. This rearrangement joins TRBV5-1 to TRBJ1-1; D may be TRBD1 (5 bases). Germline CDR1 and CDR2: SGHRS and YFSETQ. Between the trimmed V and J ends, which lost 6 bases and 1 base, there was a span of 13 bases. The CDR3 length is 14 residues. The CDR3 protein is CASTGGLANTEAFF. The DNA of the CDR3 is TGCGCCAGCACGGGGGGACTCGCGAACACTGAAGCTTTCTTT.

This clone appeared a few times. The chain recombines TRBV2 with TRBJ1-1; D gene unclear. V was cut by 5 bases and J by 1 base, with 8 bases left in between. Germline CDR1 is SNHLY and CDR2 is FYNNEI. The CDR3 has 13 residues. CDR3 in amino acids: CASSQGPNTEAFF. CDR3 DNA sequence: TGTGCCAGCAGTCAAGGACCGAACACTGAAGCTTTCTTT.

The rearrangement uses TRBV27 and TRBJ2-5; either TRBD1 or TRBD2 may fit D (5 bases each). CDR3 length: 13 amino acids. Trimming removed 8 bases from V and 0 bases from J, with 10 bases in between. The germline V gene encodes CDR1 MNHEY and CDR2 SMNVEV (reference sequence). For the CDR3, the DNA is TGTGCCAGCGGGACCTGGGACCAAGAGACCCAGTACTTC. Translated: CASGTWDQETQYF.

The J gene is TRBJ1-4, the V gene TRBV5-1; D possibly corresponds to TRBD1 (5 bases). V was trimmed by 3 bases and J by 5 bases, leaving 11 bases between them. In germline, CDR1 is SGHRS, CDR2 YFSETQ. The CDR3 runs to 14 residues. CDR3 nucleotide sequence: TGCGCCAGCAGCTCGCAGGGAGTAAATGAAAAACTGTTTTTT. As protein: CASSSQGVNEKLFF.

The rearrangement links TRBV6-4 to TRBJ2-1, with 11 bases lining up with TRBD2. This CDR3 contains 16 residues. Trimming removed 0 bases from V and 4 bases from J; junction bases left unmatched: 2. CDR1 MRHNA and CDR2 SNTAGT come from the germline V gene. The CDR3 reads CASSDSSGGEYNEQFF. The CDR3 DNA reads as TGTGCCAGCAGTGACTCTAGCGGGGGGGAATACAATGAGCAGTTCTTC.

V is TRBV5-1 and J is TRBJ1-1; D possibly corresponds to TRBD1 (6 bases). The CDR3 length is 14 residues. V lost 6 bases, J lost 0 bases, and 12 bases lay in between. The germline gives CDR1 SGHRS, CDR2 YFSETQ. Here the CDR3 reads CASTLGTLNTEAFF. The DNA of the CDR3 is TGCGCCAGCACATTAGGGACATTGAACACTGAAGCTTTCTTT.

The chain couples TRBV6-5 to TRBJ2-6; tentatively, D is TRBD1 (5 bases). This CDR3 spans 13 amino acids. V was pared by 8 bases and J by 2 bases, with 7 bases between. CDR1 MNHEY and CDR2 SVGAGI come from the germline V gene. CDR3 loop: CASSGTGANVLTF. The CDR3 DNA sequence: TGTGCCAGCTCAGGGACTGGGGCCAACGTCCTGACTTTC.